The 7 T cell receptor beta chains below all came from one sample that was sequenced in a study of neurological immune-mediated disorders. TCRdb independently ran MiXCR on the 5' RACE reads; one entry per CDR3 protein. The sample has about 46,000 distinct CDR3 sequences, roughly 3% seen once. The specimen sequenced was PBMCs. The receptors here all came from a woman aged 45-60 years with multiple sclerosis.

At least ten counts were recorded for this clonotype. This chain joins TRBV11-2 and TRBJ2-1, with 11 bases lining up with TRBD2. The CDR3 covers 16 residues. Germline CDR1 SGHAT, CDR2 FQNNGV. Trimming at V came to 2 bases and at J to 10 bases, leaving 10 bases not matched to a gene. Here the CDR3 reads CASSLTLAGGPGEQFF. Here the CDR3 DNA reads TGTGCCAGCAGCTTAACGCTAGCGGGGGGCCCAGGGGAGCAGTTCTTC.

This clonotype was observed at least ten times. V gene TRBV10-3 combines with J gene TRBJ2-7; D may be TRBD1 or TRBD2 (5 bases each). Trimming stripped 8 bases from V and 5 bases from J, with 13 bases between. The CDR3 runs 12 residues. In germline, CDR1 is ENHRY, CDR2 SYGVKD. The CDR3: CAIGTTLDEQYV. CDR3 DNA sequence: TGTGCCATCGGGACCACCTTAGACGAGCAGTACGTC.

In its sample, this clonotype was seen many times. The rearrangement joins TRBV12-3 or TRBV12-4 to TRBJ2-2, with D perhaps assigned TRBD1 or TRBD2 (5 bases each). This CDR3 is 14 amino acids long. Trimming took off 0 bases at V and 6 bases at J, with 8 bases between the two ends. The CDR3 loop is CASSLAGRSGELFF. CDR3 sequence (DNA): TGTGCCAGCAGTTTAGCGGGACGGTCCGGGGAGCTGTTTTTT.

This clonotype was seen ten or more times. The gene calls are TRBV7-2 and TRBJ2-1, with 10 positions matching TRBD2. CDR3 size: 17 residues. V lost 1 base to trimming and J lost 4 bases; unmatched junction nucleotides: 7. Germline CDR1 is SGHTA and CDR2 is FQGNSA. The CDR3 DNA reads as TGTGCCAGCAGCTTAGGCTGGTCTAGCGGGAGTTACAATGAGCAGTTCTTC. This codes for CASSLGWSSGSYNEQFF. Together with reference TRBV7-2 and TRBJ2-1, the CDR3 gives the full variable domain: GAGVSQSPSNKVTEKGKDVELRCDPISGHTALYWYRQSLGQGLEFLIYFQGNSAPDKSGLPSDRFSAERTGGSVSTLTIQRTQQEDSAVYLCASSLGWSSGSYNEQFFGPGTRLTVL.

This clonotype was seen at least ten times. V gene TRBV7-2 combines with J gene TRBJ2-5, with 7 bases matching TRBD2. Germline CDR1 is SGHTA and CDR2 is FQGNSA. CDR3 size: 11 residues. V shed 3 bases and J 10 bases; nucleotides not matched to a gene: 2. The CDR3 region is CASSLGGDQYF. The CDR3 DNA reads as TGTGCCAGCAGCTTGGGGGGGGACCAGTACTTC.

This clonotype was counted a single time. The V and J genes are TRBV28 and TRBJ2-1, with D perhaps TRBD1 or TRBD2 (5 bases each). V dropped 8 bases and J dropped 5 bases, with 16 bases sitting between them. Germline values: CDR1 MDHEN, CDR2 SYDVKM. This CDR3 region has 14 residues. CDR3 in amino acids: CASGRPGDHNEQFF. Written as DNA, the CDR3 is TGTGCCAGCGGGCGCCCCGGGGACCACAATGAGCAGTTCTTC.

This clonotype has just a few counts. J is TRBJ2-3 and V is TRBV20-1, with D perhaps matching TRBD1 or TRBD2 (6 bases each). This CDR3 is 12 amino acids long. The germline CDR1 and CDR2 sequences are DFQATT and SNEGSKA (reference sequence). The V and J ends lost 4 bases and 4 bases respectively, with 9 bases between them. This CDR3 reads CSAIRGADTQYF. In nucleotides, the CDR3 is TGCAGTGCTATAAGGGGGGCAGATACGCAGTATTTT.